This T cell receptor (beta chain) is drawn from a study of beta chain features in type 1 diabetes. The study, taken as a whole, reports: Researchers report that Type 1 diabetes patients had moderately but significantly shorter TCRB CDR3s across all four CD4+ subsets.

Every isolated RNA sample was fully reverse transcribed, so sequencing captured expressed TCRB transcripts. Method: immunoSEQ multiplex PCR; TCRdb's copy keeps in-frame clones and lacks some. The data contain 200,000 to 250,000 clones, roughly 14% of them singletons. J lost 4 bases, V lost 4 bases, and 23 bases had no gene match. This CDR3 region has 20 residues. Germline-derived CDR1 and CDR2 are SGHRS and YFSETQ. As regards this clone: Its antigen is unknown.

The sequenced sample consisted of naive CD4+ T cells from blood. The chain uses TRBV5-1 and TRBJ2-7; 10 bases are a match to TRBD2. The clonotype comes from a man aged 25 to 40 with type 1 diabetes. The CDR3 nucleotides are TGCGCCAGCAGCCTGCTGGCCGGACTAGCGGAACCTCGATACAGATACGAGCAGTACTTC. Translated: CASSLLAGLAEPRYRYEQYF.